This T cell receptor beta chain was found in a study of shared clonotypes between healthy human individuals. The V and J ends lost 4 bases and 4 bases respectively, with 13 bases between them. Germline V CDR1 and CDR2: SGHTA, FQGNSA. This CDR3 has 14 amino acids. Repertoires were generated with immunoSEQ multiplex PCR, while TCRdb's copy carries only in-frame clones and drops some. The data hold 500,000 to 650,000 clones, with roughly 79% observed a single time. This TCR came from a woman aged 40-49 years in good health. Some clones in this sample may be carry-over from other donors' samples. The chain links TRBV7-2 to TRBJ1-1; D is undetermined. Material for sequencing was PBMCs. The CDR3, as DNA: TGTGCCAGCAGCTCGGCCCAGACGGGCACTGAAGCTTTCTTT. Its translation: CASSSAQTGTEAFF.